These 24 T cell receptor beta chains were sequenced from one sample in a study of identifying expanded T cells in peripheral blood. Measured with immunoSEQ multiplex PCR; TCRdb has only the in-frame clones, and not every one. The data hold 95,000 to 100,000 clones, with 87% observed a single time. Sequencing was done on a sample of blood. These TCRs come from a person aged 18 to 75 in good health.

The chain joins TRBV7-2 to TRBJ2-7; D remains ambiguous. The CDR3 extends over 13 amino acids. In germline, CDR1 is SGHTA, CDR2 FQGNSA. V was clipped by 2 bases and J by 3 bases, with 8 bases between them. The CDR3 sequence is CASSLYTDYEQYF. As DNA, the CDR3 is TGTGCCAGCAGCTTATACACGGACTACGAGCAGTACTTC.

This clone is a singleton in its sample. V and J are TRBV19 and TRBJ1-2; D not resolved. The CDR3 extends over 13 amino acids. Germline V gene sequence: CDR1 LNHDA, CDR2 SQIVND (reference sequence). The V and J ends lost 9 bases and 3 bases respectively, with 14 bases between them. The CDR3 sequence: CASRGRIYYGYTF. CDR3 sequence (DNA): TGTGCCAGCAGAGGAAGGATATACTATGGCTACACCTTC. Combining the CDR3 with reference TRBV19 and TRBJ1-2 gives the whole variable domain DGGITQSPKYLFRKEGQNVTLSCEQNLNHDAMYWYRQDPGQGLRLIYYSQIVNDFQKGDIAEGYSVSREKKESFPLTVTSAQKNPTAFYLCASRGRIYYGYTFGSGTRLTVV.

The chain has TRBV6-5 and TRBJ2-5, with 7 bases aligning to TRBD2. V lost 6 bases, J lost 5 bases, and 12 bases stayed unmatched. CDR3 size: 15 residues. The germline gives CDR1 MNHEY, CDR2 SVGAGI. The CDR3 sequence is CASRLTSGGWETQYF. CDR3 DNA sequence: TGTGCCAGCAGACTCACCTCGGGAGGTTGGGAGACCCAGTACTTC.

The V and J genes are TRBV5-8 and TRBJ2-7, with D unclear. Germline V gene sequence: CDR1 SGHTS, CDR2 YDEGEE. The CDR3 is made up of 12 amino acids. The V and J ends lost 3 bases and 3 bases respectively, with 7 bases between them. This chain's CDR3 is CASSSVGYEQYF. In DNA form, the CDR3 reads TGTGCCAGCAGCTCCGTGGGCTACGAGCAGTACTTC.

The J gene is TRBJ2-5, the V gene TRBV2; D remains ambiguous. Trimming cost V 3 bases and J 5 bases, with 10 bases left between them. The CDR3 loop spans 13 amino acids. The germline CDR1 and CDR2 sequences are SNHLY and FYNNEI. CDR3 sequence (DNA): TGTGCCAGCAGTGATTTCCCCGGGGAGACCCAGTACTTC. Translating it yields CASSDFPGETQYF.

CDR3 amino acids: CASSPPYVGANVLTF. CDR3 coding DNA: TGTGCCAGCTCGCCCCCATATGTTGGGGCCAACGTCCTGACTTTC. V and J are TRBV18 and TRBJ2-6, with no clear D. CDR3 length: 15 amino acids. The germline gives CDR1 KGHSH, CDR2 LQKENI. V lost 6 bases and J 3 bases, leaving 12 bases between the germline ends.

Only one count was recorded for this clone. V is TRBV5-4 and J is TRBJ1-5, with 11 bases aligning to TRBD1. The CDR3 runs 17 residues. The germline gives CDR1 SGHNT, CDR2 YYREEE (reference sequence). V gave up 4 bases and J gave up 4 bases; unmatched junction bases: 10. The CDR3 region has the DNA TGTGCCAGCAGCGAGGGACAGGGGGAAAGACCTAATCAGCCCCAGCATTTT. Protein: CASSEGQGERPNQPQHF.

CDR3 in amino acids: CSVYRNMNTEAFF. For the CDR3, the DNA is TGCAGCGTATATAGGAACATGAACACTGAAGCTTTCTTT. V gene TRBV29-1 combines with J gene TRBJ1-1; no clear D. Trimming pared 6 bases from V and 0 bases from J, leaving 11 bases between. The CDR3 extends over 13 amino acids. Germline CDR1 is SQVTM and CDR2 is ANQGSEA.

This clone was seen just once. The chain couples TRBV6-5 to TRBJ1-1; possible D gene TRBD1, 6 bases. The germline V gene has CDR1 MNHEY and CDR2 SVGAGI. Trimming left V 4 bases short and J 5 bases short, with 8 bases between. The CDR3 totals 12 residues. CDR3 region: CASSLQGTEAFF. The DNA of the CDR3 is TGTGCCAGCAGTTTACAGGGTACTGAAGCTTTCTTT.

This clone was seen a single time. This chain connects TRBV13 to TRBJ2-1; 10 positions match TRBD2. In germline, CDR1 is PRHDT, CDR2 FYEKMQ (reference sequence). CDR3 length equals 14 residues. V lost 2 bases, J lost 5 bases, and 0 bases stayed unmatched. The CDR3 DNA reads TGTGCCAGCAGCTTAACTAGCGGGAACAATGAGCAGTTCTTC. This sequence encodes CASSLTSGNNEQFF.

V gene TRBV25-1 combines with J gene TRBJ2-7; D gene unclear. The germline V gene has CDR1 MGHDK and CDR2 SYGVNS. V was clipped by 8 bases and J by 2 bases, with 7 bases between them. The CDR3 consists of 11 residues. The DNA for the CDR3 is TGTGCCAGCTCTAAAGCCTACGAGCAGTACTTC. As protein: CASSKAYEQYF.

This clone has just one count. This chain connects TRBV23-1 to TRBJ1-5; the D is unclear. TRBV23-1 is reported as an ORF; its role is uncertain. The CDR3 loop spans 15 amino acids. V was trimmed by 11 bases and J by 0 bases, leaving 17 bases between them. CDR3 in DNA: TGCGCCTCCCTCGATCACCTCGTTAGCAATCAGCCCCAGCATTTT. Its protein is CASLDHLVSNQPQHF.

CDR3 loop: CASTLRTFDTQYF. The CDR3 nucleotides read TGTGCCAGCACCTTAAGAACTTTCGATACGCAGTATTTT. This chain links TRBV2 with TRBJ2-3; D is undetermined. With 7 bases removed from V and 6 bases from J, the gap between germline ends came to 14 bases. Germline CDR1 reads SNHLY; CDR2 reads FYNNEI. The CDR3 is 13 residues long.

The V call is TRBV5-1, the J call TRBJ2-1; 11 nucleotides match TRBD2. Germline V gene lookup returns CDR1 SGHRS and CDR2 YFSETQ. The CDR3 is 15 residues long. The J segment lost 13 bases and the V segment lost 5 bases, leaving 14 bases of the junction unmatched. Written as DNA, the CDR3 is TGCGCCAGCAGAGAGGGACTAGCGGATACAATGAGACAGTTCTTC. Encoded protein: CASREGLADTMRQFF.

This clone was observed a single time. The rearrangement uses TRBV5-6 and TRBJ2-3, with 7 bases lining up with TRBD2. V lost 4 bases, J lost 2 bases, and 13 bases stayed unmatched. The CDR3 sequence is 17 residues long. From germline, CDR1 is SGHDT and CDR2 YYEEEE. The DNA of the CDR3 is TGTGCCAGCAGCCGGGTTCGGGACTACCTCTCCACAGATACGCAGTATTTT. This sequence encodes CASSRVRDYLSTDTQYF.

The gene calls are TRBV11-2 and TRBJ2-1; D is tentatively TRBD1 or TRBD2 (5 bases each). This CDR3 region has 15 residues. Trimming stripped 4 bases from V and 7 bases from J, with 17 bases between. Germline loops: CDR1 SGHAT, CDR2 FQNNGV. DNA for the CDR3: TGTGCCAGCAGCTACTTAACGGGGCCCGAGAATGAGCAGTTCTTC. It translates to CASSYLTGPENEQFF.

J is TRBJ2-1 and V is TRBV19; the D call may be TRBD1 or TRBD2 (5 bases each). The germline V gene encodes CDR1 LNHDA and CDR2 SQIVND (reference sequence). The CDR3 has 16 amino acids. V was shortened by 1 base and J by 5 bases, with 15 bases between the two germline ends. The CDR3 DNA reads as TGTGCCAGTAGTATAGGAGCAGGGAGAATCAACAATGAGCAGTTCTTC. Residues: CASSIGAGRINNEQFF. Full variable domain (outside the CDR3, taken from reference TRBV19 and TRBJ2-1): DGGITQSPKYLFRKEGQNVTLSCEQNLNHDAMYWYRQDPGQGLRLIYYSQIVNDFQKGDIAEGYSVSREKKESFPLTVTSAQKNPTAFYLCASSIGAGRINNEQFFGPGTRLTVL.

In this sample, this clone turned up many times. The V call is TRBV27, the J call TRBJ1-6, with D uncertain. The CDR3 sequence is 15 residues long. The V and J ends lost 2 bases and 2 bases respectively, with 7 bases between them. Germline CDR1 and CDR2: MNHEY and SMNVEV (reference sequence). The CDR3 bases are TGTGCCAGCAGTTTAGGCGCAGCCTATAATTCACCCCTCCACTTT. Protein sequence: CASSLGAAYNSPLHF.

This clone was recorded only once. The gene calls are TRBV28 and TRBJ2-7, with D unclear. V was clipped by 3 bases and J by 3 bases, with 3 bases between them. The V gene's germline CDR1 is MDHEN and CDR2 SYDVKM. The CDR3 is made up of 11 amino acids. The CDR3 bases are TGTGCCAGCAGTTTCAGCTACGAGCAGTACTTC. Translated: CASSFSYEQYF.

For the CDR3, the DNA is TGTGCCAGCAGCTTAGCTGTGGGAATCATAGGCACTGAAGCTTTCTTT. This encodes CASSLAVGIIGTEAFF. The chain links TRBV7-8 to TRBJ1-1, with D hard to call. Trimming removed 0 bases from V and 4 bases from J, with 15 bases in between. This CDR3 is built from 16 residues. Germline CDR1 is SGHVS and CDR2 is FQNEAQ.

CDR3 nucleotides: TGTGCCAGCAGCTTATATCTGGGGGGAGGCGCCCTCTCCTACGAGCAGTACTTC. It translates to CASSLYLGGGALSYEQYF. This chain joins TRBV7-2 and TRBJ2-7; TRBD2 might be the D (6 bases). Germline V gives CDR1 SGHTA, CDR2 FQGNSA. V was clipped by 2 bases and J by 0 bases, with 20 bases between them. This CDR3 has 18 amino acids.

The J gene is TRBJ2-3, the V gene TRBV4-3; D ambiguous. The CDR3 length is 16 residues. V lost 1 base and J 0 bases, leaving 11 bases between the germline ends. CDR1 and CDR2 from the germline V gene are LGHNA and YSLEER. The CDR3 bases are TGCGCCAGCAGCCAAGTAGGCGGAGCTAGCACAGATACGCAGTATTTT. It specifies CASSQVGGASTDTQYF.

The chain joins TRBV27 to TRBJ1-5; D is unclear. Germline-derived CDR1 and CDR2 are MNHEY and SMNVEV (reference sequence). The CDR3 is made up of 14 amino acids. Trimming pared 6 bases from V and 1 base from J, leaving 10 bases between. CDR3 sequence reads: CASSAGWSNQPQHF. CDR3 coding DNA: TGTGCCAGCAGCGCCGGGTGGAGCAATCAGCCCCAGCATTTT.

The chain employs TRBV27 and TRBJ1-1; D not resolved. Germline V CDR1 and CDR2: MNHEY, SMNVEV (reference sequence). The CDR3 covers 14 residues. V lost 5 bases to trimming and J lost 6 bases, with 16 bases between them. The CDR3 DNA is TGTGCCAGCAGTCTCGGTTTTCGAGACGCTGAAGCTTTCTTT. Translated: CASSLGFRDAEAFF.